This T cell receptor beta chain came from a study of OX40 agonist ivuxolimab in advanced cancers. The wider study: Patients got intravenous ivuxolimab at 0.01 to 10 mg/kg every 2 weeks. Partial responses occurred in three patients (one hepatocellular carcinoma, two cutaneous melanoma). Earlier anti-PD-1, anti-PD-L1 or anti-CTLA-4 therapy was permitted; about 38% had received some.

Trimming cost V 5 bases and J 2 bases; bases outside gene matches: 12. Germline V gives CDR1 SGHAT, CDR2 FQNNGV. The CDR3 totals 18 residues. Sequencing used immunoSEQ multiplex PCR; TCRdb keeps in-frame clones, though not all of them. The sample yields roughly 50,000 clones, approximately 80% seen once. This receptor was identified in an adult with an advanced solid tumor such as melanoma, head and neck, liver or kidney cancer. This material consisted of CD4+ or CD8+ T cells sorted from blood, taken in a trial of the OX40 agonist ivuxolimab. The V call is TRBV11-2, the J call TRBJ2-3, with 11 bases identical to TRBD2. The CDR3 DNA follows: TGTGCCAGCAGCCCGCTCCTGATTAGCGGGGGGGCCACAGATACGCAGTATTTT. It yields the protein CASSPLLISGGATDTQYF.